The 17 T cell receptor beta chains presented below share a single source sample, sequenced in a study of blood T cell repertoires in COVID-19. Using immunoSEQ multiplex PCR, the repertoire was profiled, and TCRdb retains in-frame clones only, with some absent. The table lists about 300,000 clones, about 87% of them singletons. The sample consisted of peripheral blood. Receptors originate from a woman aged 25 to 39 with COVID-19, enrolled during active disease.

This clone has only one observation. The chain employs TRBV11-3 and TRBJ1-1; D might be TRBD1 (5 bases). The germline V gene encodes CDR1 SGHNT and CDR2 YENEEA. CDR3 length equals 13 residues. V was pared by 5 bases and J by 7 bases, with 14 bases between. CDR3 DNA sequence: TGTGCCAGCAGCCCATTCAGACAGAGTGAAGCTTTCTTT. It specifies CASSPFRQSEAFF.

The chain carries TRBV6-5 and TRBJ2-5, with unresolved D. The CDR3 covers 12 residues. Trimming removed 5 bases from V and 4 bases from J, with 8 bases in between. Germline-derived CDR1 and CDR2 are MNHEY and SVGAGI. The CDR3 region has the DNA TGTGCCAGCAGTAGGTCGGGAGAGACCCAGTACTTC. Translated: CASSRSGETQYF.

This clone was picked up a small number of times. V gene TRBV18 combines with J gene TRBJ2-1; 9 bases fit TRBD1. The CDR3 loop spans 14 amino acids. Trimming cost V 2 bases and J 6 bases; bases outside gene matches: 2. Germline CDR1 and CDR2: KGHSH and LQKENI. The CDR3 coding sequence is TGTGCCAGCTCACCAGGGACAGGGTCCAATGAGCAGTTCTTC. Amino acid sequence: CASSPGTGSNEQFF.

This sequence joins TRBV7-2 and TRBJ1-3; a weak D match, TRBD1 (6 bases). This CDR3 has 16 amino acids. Between the trimmed V and J ends, which lost 5 bases and 1 base, there was a span of 15 bases. Germline CDR1 reads SGHTA; CDR2 reads FQGNSA. The CDR3 sequence is CASSEGGGVSGNTIYF. In DNA, the CDR3 is TGTGCCAGCAGCGAGGGTGGGGGCGTTTCTGGAAACACCATATATTTT.

The V call is TRBV5-1, the J call TRBJ2-7; D remains unclear. V lost 4 bases to trimming and J lost 8 bases, with 16 bases between them. The CDR3 is 13 residues long. Germline V gene data show CDR1 as SGHRS and CDR2 as YFSETQ. CDR3 sequence (DNA): TGCGCCAGCAGCCAAGTGGAGAAAACCCAGCAGTACTTC. Protein: CASSQVEKTQQYF.

The V gene is TRBV27, the J gene TRBJ1-1; D is unresolved. The CDR3 contains 13 residues. Germline V gene data show CDR1 as MNHEY and CDR2 as SMNVEV (reference sequence). V was clipped by 3 bases and J by 3 bases, with 8 bases between them. The CDR3 region has the DNA TGTGCCAGCAGTTTGAACGAGTACACTGAAGCTTTCTTT. As protein: CASSLNEYTEAFF.

This clone was detected only once. V is TRBV7-2 and J is TRBJ1-2; D is uncertain. This CDR3 has 13 residues. CDR1 and CDR2 from the germline V gene are SGHTA and FQGNSA. With 1 base removed from V and 4 bases from J, the gap between germline ends came to 7 bases. CDR3 loop: CASSLGPSYGYTF. DNA for the CDR3: TGTGCCAGCAGCTTAGGCCCCAGCTATGGCTACACCTTC.

This clone was recorded a few times. This chain connects TRBV7-8 to TRBJ1-1; weak D call: TRBD1 (6 bases). Trimming cost V 6 bases and J 4 bases, with 9 bases left between them. CDR3 length: 12 amino acids. CDR1 and CDR2 (germline): SGHVS, FQNEAQ. The CDR3 spells CASSIGGTEAFF. For the CDR3, the DNA is TGTGCCAGCAGTATAGGGGGCACTGAAGCTTTCTTT.

The chain links TRBV11-2 to TRBJ1-2; no definite D call. Trimming took off 1 base at V and 7 bases at J, with 13 bases between the two ends. Germline assignment: CDR1 SGHAT and CDR2 FQNNGV. This CDR3 has 14 residues. The CDR3 DNA reads TGTGCCAGCAGCTTAGGCGGGATTTCGACTGGCTACACCTTC. Protein sequence: CASSLGGISTGYTF.

V gene TRBV4-1 combines with J gene TRBJ2-7; D unclear. CDR3 length: 15 residues. Germline V gene sequence: CDR1 MGHRA, CDR2 YSYEKL. V gave up 1 base and J gave up 2 bases, with 12 bases separating them. Here the CDR3 reads CASSQVRSTTYEQYF. CDR3 sequence (DNA): TGCGCCAGCAGCCAAGTTCGGTCTACTACCTACGAGCAGTACTTC.

This chain links TRBV6-5 with TRBJ1-5, with a tentative D call TRBD1 (5 bases). Looked up from germline, CDR1 is MNHEY and CDR2 is SVGAGI. Trimming stripped 7 bases from V and 5 bases from J, with 15 bases between. The CDR3 runs 14 residues. The CDR3 loop is CASNLDGHYQPQHF. The CDR3 region has the DNA TGTGCCAGCAATTTGGACGGACATTATCAGCCCCAGCATTTT.

This clone was seen only once. This chain links TRBV6-6 with TRBJ1-2, with TRBD1 matching 8 bases. Unmatched junction bases numbered 2, after V lost 7 bases and J lost 4 bases. This CDR3 has 12 amino acids. CDR1 and CDR2 from the germline V gene are MNHNY and SVGAGI (reference sequence). CDR3 bases: TGTGCCAGCAATACAGGGGGCTATGGCTACACCTTC. This gives the protein CASNTGGYGYTF.

The chain joins TRBV7-3 to TRBJ1-1; TRBD1 matches at 9 bases. The J segment lost 7 bases and the V segment lost 5 bases, leaving 8 bases of the junction unmatched. Germline V gene sequence: CDR1 SGHTA, CDR2 FQGTGA. This CDR3 comprises 14 residues. In DNA, the CDR3 is TGTGCCAGCAGCCCCCAGGGACAGGGTGGTGAAGCTTTCTTT. It encodes CASSPQGQGGEAFF. Supplemented by reference TRBV7-3 and TRBJ1-1, the full variable domain reads GAGVSQTPSNKVTEKGKYVELRCDPISGHTALYWYRQSLGQGPEFLIYFQGTGAADDSGLPNDRFFAVRPEGSVSTLKIQRTERGDSAVYLCASSPQGQGGEAFFGQGTRLTVV.

This clone came up a few times. The gene calls are TRBV5-1 and TRBJ1-4; 11 bases agree with TRBD1. Germline-derived CDR1 and CDR2 are SGHRS and YFSETQ. The V gene end was trimmed by 2 bases and the J gene end by 10 bases; junction bases not matched to a gene: 7. The CDR3 has 15 residues. The CDR3 nucleotides read TGCGCCAGCAGCTTAACGACCGGGACAGGGGGAAAACTGTTTTTT. This gives the protein CASSLTTGTGGKLFF.

The rearrangement uses TRBV6-5 and TRBJ1-1; maybe TRBD1 (6 bases). The ends were cut back, 7 bases at V and 5 bases at J, with 11 bases in the middle. This CDR3 spans 12 amino acids. Germline CDR1 is MNHEY and CDR2 is SVGAGI. The CDR3 loop reads CASNPGVTEAFF. In DNA form, the CDR3 reads TGTGCCAGCAACCCAGGGGTTACTGAAGCTTTCTTT.

This chain connects TRBV12-3 or TRBV12-4 to TRBJ2-7, with TRBD1 identical over 7 bases. This CDR3 spans 13 amino acids. The V and J ends lost 6 bases and 2 bases, in that order; junction bases with no gene match: 4. CDR3 sequence reads: CASSRDSTYEQYF. The CDR3 coding sequence is TGTGCCAGCAGCCGGGACAGCACCTACGAGCAGTACTTC.

This chain uses TRBV4-1 with TRBJ1-1, with TRBD1 matching 10 bases. The V gene's germline CDR1 is MGHRA and CDR2 YSYEKL. J lost 4 bases, V lost 2 bases, and 7 bases had no gene match. The CDR3 sequence is 16 residues long. The CDR3 region is CASSQFPGQGFTEAFF. CDR3 nucleotide sequence: TGCGCCAGCAGCCAATTTCCGGGACAGGGGTTCACTGAAGCTTTCTTT.